Listed here are 23 T cell receptor beta chains from one sample, sequenced in a study of beta chain features in type 1 diabetes. Their target antigens are unknown. Study observations and caveats: In all four CD4+ subsets, TCRB CDR3 length was significantly, moderately reduced in type 1 diabetes.

Expressed TCRB transcripts got sequenced, as all isolated RNA was reverse transcribed. Profiled with immunoSEQ multiplex PCR; TCRdb holds only in-frame clones, not every one. The table shows more than 250,000 clones, with around 16% occurring only once. The specimen was naive CD4+ T cells from blood. The receptors here all came from a man between 18 and 35 years old with type 1 diabetes.

The chain combines TRBV6-5 with TRBJ2-6; 7 bases are shared with TRBD2. With V trimmed by 6 bases and J by 2 bases, 4 bases remained unmatched. The CDR3 extends over 15 amino acids. Germline lookup yields CDR1 MNHEY and CDR2 SVGAGI. CDR3 loop: CASRFGLAGANVLTF. As DNA, the CDR3 is TGTGCCAGCAGATTCGGACTAGCTGGGGCCAACGTCCTGACTTTC.

This clone was observed a few times. The chain has TRBV29-1 and TRBJ1-2; 7 bases map to TRBD1. The CDR3 contains 16 residues. Trimming took 4 bases from V and 4 from J; bases not matched to a gene: 15. Germline CDR1 is SQVTM and CDR2 is ANQGSEA. CDR3 nucleotides: TGCAGCGTTGCCACCGGGACAGACTTAGCTTTCTATGGCTACACCTTC. It encodes CSVATGTDLAFYGYTF.

This clone was detected only a few times. J is TRBJ2-1 and V is TRBV10-3, with TRBD2 matching 9 bases. V lost 6 bases to trimming and J lost 8 bases; unmatched junction nucleotides: 11. Germline assignment: CDR1 ENHRY and CDR2 SYGVKD. The CDR3 is 15 amino acids. The CDR3 DNA sequence: TGTGCCATCAGACAAAGCGGGGGGCCGGTCGATGAGCAGTTCTTC. This gives the protein CAIRQSGGPVDEQFF.

This clone has only a few counts. This chain connects TRBV2 to TRBJ2-5; TRBD2 is a possible D gene (5 bases). This CDR3 contains 13 residues. Trimming left V 4 bases short and J 3 bases short, with 9 bases between. Germline V CDR1 and CDR2: SNHLY, FYNNEI. CDR3: CASSALAEETQYF. The DNA of the CDR3 is TGTGCCAGCAGTGCTCTAGCAGAAGAGACCCAGTACTTC. Supplemented by reference TRBV2 and TRBJ2-5, the full variable domain reads EPEVTQTPSHQVTQMGQEVILRCVPISNHLYFYWYRQILGQKVEFLVSFYNNEISEKSEIFDDQFSVERPDGSNFTLKIRSTKLEDSAMYFCASSALAEETQYFGPGTRLLVL.

The DNA for the CDR3 is TGTGCCAGCAGCCAAATTCAGAAGCGTGGTGAGCAGTTCTTC. Amino acid sequence: CASSQIQKRGEQFF. The V gene is TRBV27, the J gene TRBJ2-1; D is ambiguous. Germline CDR1 reads MNHEY; CDR2 reads SMNVEV (reference sequence). The CDR3 runs 14 residues. The ends were cut back, 6 bases at V and 9 bases at J, with 18 bases in the middle.

To note about this clone: Other nucleotide sequences in the sample specify the same CDR3. The J gene is TRBJ2-3, the V gene TRBV9, with D unclear. This CDR3 contains 14 residues. Germline V gene data show CDR1 as SGDLS and CDR2 as YYNGEE. V lost 0 bases, J lost 4 bases, and 9 bases lay in between. CDR3 sequence reads: CASSVGLGADTQYF. CDR3 in DNA: TGTGCCAGCAGCGTAGGTCTAGGCGCAGATACGCAGTATTTT. The full variable domain, completed using reference TRBV9 and TRBJ2-3, is DSGVTQTPKHLITATGQRVTLRCSPRSGDLSVYWYQQSLDQGLQFLIQYYNGEERAKGNILERFSAQQFPDLHSELNLSSLELGDSALYFCASSVGLGADTQYFGPGTRLTVL.

This sequence joins TRBV5-1 and TRBJ2-1; no clear D gene. V shed 0 bases and J shed 4 bases, with 8 bases lying between them. CDR1 and CDR2 from the germline V gene are SGHRS and YFSETQ. This CDR3 is 14 amino acids long. The CDR3 here is CASSLVKLYNEQFF. The CDR3 nucleotides are TGCGCCAGCAGCTTGGTTAAACTATACAATGAGCAGTTCTTC.

V and J are TRBV18 and TRBJ2-7; 7 bases map to TRBD2. The length of the CDR3 is 13 residues. Germline values: CDR1 KGHSH, CDR2 LQKENI. With 3 bases clipped from V and 5 bases from J, the junction kept 4 bases outside the gene matches. CDR3 amino acids: CASSPYGGNEQYF. In DNA, the CDR3 is TGTGCCAGCTCACCGTACGGGGGGAACGAGCAGTACTTC.

The V and J genes are TRBV2 and TRBJ2-3; 8 nucleotides align to TRBD1. The CDR3 loop spans 15 amino acids. Germline trimming cut 6 bases from V and 4 bases from J; bases unmatched to any gene: 9. Germline CDR1 SNHLY, CDR2 FYNNEI. CDR3: CASRGQVPPADTQYF. CDR3 coding DNA: TGTGCCAGCAGGGGACAGGTTCCCCCAGCAGATACGCAGTATTTT.

This clone has just a few counts. The V call is TRBV7-4, the J call TRBJ1-1, with 9 bases fitting TRBD1. Unmatched junction bases numbered 13, after V lost 5 bases and J lost 6 bases. Germline assignment: CDR1 SGHVT and CDR2 SQSDAQ. The CDR3 consists of 16 residues. The CDR3 here is CASSRNHSGTGSEAFF. The CDR3, as DNA: TGTGCCAGCAGCCGGAACCATTCCGGGACAGGGTCTGAAGCTTTCTTT.

The table lists this clone with a few counts. The V and J genes are TRBV25-1 and TRBJ2-2, with a possible D match to TRBD1 (6 bases). The CDR3 covers 16 residues. Germline CDR1 is MGHDK and CDR2 is SYGVNS. Trimming left V 2 bases short and J 5 bases short, with 15 bases between. The CDR3 region has the DNA TGTGCCAGCAGTGAACCTGAAAAGGGGGATACCGGGGAGCTGTTTTTT. Protein: CASSEPEKGDTGELFF.

This chain links TRBV19 with TRBJ2-5; D unresolved. CDR1 is LNHDA, CDR2 SQIVND, per germline (reference sequence). V lost 7 bases and J lost 4, with 16 bases in between. This CDR3 has 14 amino acids. CDR3 in amino acids: CASTPRGRRETQYF. DNA of the CDR3: TGTGCCAGTACCCCACGAGGTCGACGAGAGACCCAGTACTTC.

This chain links TRBV4-1 with TRBJ2-1; D unresolved. The germline gives CDR1 MGHRA, CDR2 YSYEKL. The CDR3 runs to 16 residues. V gave up 3 bases and J gave up 4 bases, with 16 bases separating them. The CDR3 reads CASSQNSGTTYNEQFF. The CDR3 DNA reads TGCGCCAGCAGCCAGAATTCCGGCACGACATACAATGAGCAGTTCTTC.

The CDR3 bases are TGTGCCAGCAGCGTAGGGGGGCGCGGCTACACCTTC. Amino acids: CASSVGGRGYTF. The genes are TRBV9 and TRBJ1-2; possible D gene TRBD1, 6 bases. The V gene's germline CDR1 is SGDLS and CDR2 YYNGEE. The CDR3 has 12 amino acids. The V gene lost 0 bases and the J gene lost 8 bases, with 8 bases spanning the gap.

The genes are TRBV7-9 and TRBJ2-6; D gene ambiguous. The germline V gene encodes CDR1 SEHNR and CDR2 FQNEAQ (reference sequence). CDR3 length equals 15 residues. V dropped 5 bases and J dropped 1 base, with 9 bases sitting between them. The CDR3 is CASSLIWSGANVLTF. In nucleotides, the CDR3 is TGTGCCAGCAGCCTAATCTGGTCTGGGGCCAACGTCCTGACTTTC.

J is TRBJ2-1 and V is TRBV4-1, with TRBD2 matching over 7 bases. The junction had 14 bases not matched to a gene; V was cut back by 0 bases and J by 6 bases. The CDR3 is 18 amino acids. The germline gives CDR1 MGHRA, CDR2 YSYEKL. The CDR3, as DNA: TGCGCCAGCAGCCAAGATTCGATAAGATGGGGCGGGAGCAATGAGCAGTTCTTC. It specifies CASSQDSIRWGGSNEQFF.

V is TRBV5-1 and J is TRBJ2-7; D not resolved. V dropped 0 bases and J dropped 1 base, with 8 bases sitting between them. The V gene's germline CDR1 is SGHRS and CDR2 YFSETQ. This CDR3 contains 14 residues. CDR3: CASSLALGSYEQYF. The CDR3 DNA sequence: TGCGCCAGCAGCTTGGCGCTCGGGTCCTACGAGCAGTACTTC.

This clone was detected a few times. The rearrangement joins TRBV11-2 to TRBJ2-5, with D perhaps TRBD1 (6 bases). V was cut by 7 bases and J by 2 bases, with 11 bases left in between. The CDR3 length is 13 residues. Germline V gene sequence: CDR1 SGHAT, CDR2 FQNNGV. CDR3 coding DNA: TGTGCCAGCACTACAGGGACACAAGAGACCCAGTACTTC. Translating gives CASTTGTQETQYF.

The rearrangement uses TRBV5-4 and TRBJ2-4, with 13 positions matching TRBD2. Germline-derived CDR1 and CDR2 are SGHNT and YYREEE (reference sequence). The V segment lost 0 bases and the J segment 7 bases; nucleotides outside the gene matches: 4. The CDR3 contains 16 residues. The CDR3 protein is CASSLDGLAGDNIQYF. CDR3 DNA sequence: TGTGCCAGCAGCTTGGATGGACTAGCGGGAGACAACATTCAGTACTTC.

The chain uses TRBV27 and TRBJ1-5; 8 bases line up with TRBD1. J lost 7 bases, V lost 2 bases, and 4 bases had no gene match. This CDR3 contains 14 residues. Germline-derived CDR1 and CDR2 are MNHEY and SMNVEV (reference sequence). CDR3 DNA: TGTGCCAGCAGTTTACAGGGGGCAGAGCAGCCCCAGCATTTT. Its protein is CASSLQGAEQPQHF.

This clone was detected a few times. This chain links TRBV6-1 with TRBJ1-2; the D gene is possibly TRBD1 (5 bases). The CDR3 is made up of 17 amino acids. Trimming removed 3 bases at V and 8 bases at J, with 25 bases between. In germline, CDR1 is MNHNS, CDR2 SASEGT. The CDR3 DNA reads as TGTGCCAGCAGTGAGGTTGGTCAGGCACCCTCCCAGGGAGGCTACACCTTC. This translates into CASSEVGQAPSQGGYTF.

This clone was detected only a few times. The V call is TRBV30, the J call TRBJ1-2; perhaps TRBD1 as D (6 bases). The CDR3 extends over 12 amino acids. The germline V gene encodes CDR1 GTSNPN and CDR2 SVGIG (reference sequence). Trimming shortened V by 1 base and J by 6 bases, and 9 bases separated the two germline ends. The CDR3 loop is CAWSAYRDGYTF. The CDR3, as DNA: TGTGCCTGGAGTGCCTACAGGGATGGCTACACCTTC.

This rearrangement joins TRBV5-6 to TRBJ2-4; 7 nucleotides line up with TRBD1. V lost 3 bases to trimming and J lost 2 bases; unmatched junction nucleotides: 2. Germline-derived CDR1 and CDR2 are SGHDT and YYEEEE. The CDR3 sequence is 14 residues long. The CDR3 DNA reads as TGTGCCAGCAGCTCGACAGGGTCCAAAAACATTCAGTACTTC. Protein sequence: CASSSTGSKNIQYF.